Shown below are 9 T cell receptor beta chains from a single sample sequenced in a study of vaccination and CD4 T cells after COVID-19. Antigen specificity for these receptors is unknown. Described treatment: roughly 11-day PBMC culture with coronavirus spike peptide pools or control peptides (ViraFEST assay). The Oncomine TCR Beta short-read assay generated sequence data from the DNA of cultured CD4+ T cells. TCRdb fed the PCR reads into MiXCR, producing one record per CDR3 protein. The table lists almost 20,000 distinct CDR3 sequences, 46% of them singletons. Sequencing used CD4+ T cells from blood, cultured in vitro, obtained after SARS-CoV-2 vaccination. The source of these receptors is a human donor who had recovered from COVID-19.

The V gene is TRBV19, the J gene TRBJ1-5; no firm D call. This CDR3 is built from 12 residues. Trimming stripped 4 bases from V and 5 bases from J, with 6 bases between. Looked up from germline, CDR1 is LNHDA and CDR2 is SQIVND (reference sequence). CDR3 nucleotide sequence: TGTGCCAGTAGTAAGACGGATCAGCCCCAGCATTTT. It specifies CASSKTDQPQHF. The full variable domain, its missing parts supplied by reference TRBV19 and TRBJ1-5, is DGGITQSPKYLFRKEGQNVTLSCEQNLNHDAMYWYRQDPGQGLRLIYYSQIVNDFQKGDIAEGYSVSREKKESFPLTVTSAQKNPTAFYLCASSKTDQPQHFGDGTRLSIL.

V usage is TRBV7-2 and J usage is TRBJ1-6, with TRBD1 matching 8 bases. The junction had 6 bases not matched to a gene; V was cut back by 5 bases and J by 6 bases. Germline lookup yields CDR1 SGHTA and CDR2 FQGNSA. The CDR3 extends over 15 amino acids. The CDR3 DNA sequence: TGTGCCAGCAGCCAAAGGACAGGGTCTAATTCACCCCTCCACTTT. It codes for CASSQRTGSNSPLHF.

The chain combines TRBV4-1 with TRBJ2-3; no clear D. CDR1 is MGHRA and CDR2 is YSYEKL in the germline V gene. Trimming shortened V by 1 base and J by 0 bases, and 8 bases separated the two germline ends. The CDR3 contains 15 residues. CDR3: CASSQVLTSTDTQYF. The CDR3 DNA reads TGCGCCAGCAGCCAAGTGCTGACAAGCACAGATACGCAGTATTTT.

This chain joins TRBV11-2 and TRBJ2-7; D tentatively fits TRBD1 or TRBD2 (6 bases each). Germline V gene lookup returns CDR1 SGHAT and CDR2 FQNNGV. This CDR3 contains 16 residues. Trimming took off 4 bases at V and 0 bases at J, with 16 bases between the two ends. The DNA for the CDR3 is TGTGCCAGCAGCTCGCAACGGGGGCCAACCTCCTACGAGCAGTACTTC. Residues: CASSSQRGPTSYEQYF.

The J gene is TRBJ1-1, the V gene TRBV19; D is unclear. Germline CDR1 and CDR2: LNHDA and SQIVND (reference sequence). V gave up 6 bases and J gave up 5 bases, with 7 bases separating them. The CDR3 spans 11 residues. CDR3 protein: CASSWRTEAFF. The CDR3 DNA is TGTGCCAGTAGCTGGCGGACTGAAGCTTTCTTT.

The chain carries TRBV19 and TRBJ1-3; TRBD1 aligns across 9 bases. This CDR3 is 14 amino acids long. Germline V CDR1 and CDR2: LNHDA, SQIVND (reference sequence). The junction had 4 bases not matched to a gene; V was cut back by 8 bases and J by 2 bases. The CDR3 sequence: CASQQGAAGNTIYF. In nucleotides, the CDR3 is TGTGCCAGTCAACAGGGGGCAGCTGGAAACACCATATATTTT.

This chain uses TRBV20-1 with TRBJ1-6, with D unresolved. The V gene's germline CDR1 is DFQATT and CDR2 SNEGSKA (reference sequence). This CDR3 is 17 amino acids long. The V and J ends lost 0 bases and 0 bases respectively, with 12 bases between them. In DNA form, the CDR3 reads TGCAGTGCTAGAGATGTCAGGAAGAGCTCCTATAATTCACCCCTCCACTTT. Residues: CSARDVRKSSYNSPLHF.

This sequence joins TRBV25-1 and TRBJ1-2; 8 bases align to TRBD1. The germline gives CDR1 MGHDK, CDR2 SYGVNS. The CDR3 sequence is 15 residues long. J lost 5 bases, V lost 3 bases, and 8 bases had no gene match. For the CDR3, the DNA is TGTGCCAGCAGTGACCGACAGGGGTCCCTATATGGCTACACCTTC. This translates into CASSDRQGSLYGYTF.

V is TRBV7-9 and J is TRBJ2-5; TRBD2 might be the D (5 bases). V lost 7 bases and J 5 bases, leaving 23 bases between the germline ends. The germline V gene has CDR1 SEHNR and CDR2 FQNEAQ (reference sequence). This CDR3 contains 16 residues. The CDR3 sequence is CASTMAGRAHFETQYF. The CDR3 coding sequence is TGTGCCAGCACCATGGCGGGCCGGGCACACTTTGAGACCCAGTACTTC.